Shown below are 6 T cell receptor beta chains from a single sample sequenced in a study of blood T cells in healthy people across ages (dated by TCRdb to the mid-2010s). The library was produced with 5' RACE. The instrument was an Illumina HiSeq 2500. A second PCR of 7 to 11 cycles was run with a J-beta primer mix and a sample-barcoded 5' primer. TCRdb reworked the public reads: Q25 trimming with fastp, MiXCR clone assembly, productive beta chains retained. One record per CDR3 amino acid sequence lists the most common genes and DNA. A total of about 720,000 distinct CDR3 sequences appear in this sample, 20% to 25% of them only once. The ten largest clones add up to around a fifth of the sample. Specimen: blood. These receptors were collected from a man aged 65 to 85 in good health.

The genes are TRBV29-1 and TRBJ2-7; the match to TRBD1 covers 9 bases. V was clipped by 7 bases and J by 7 bases; unmatched bases: 14. CDR1 is SQVTM and CDR2 is ANQGSEA in the germline V gene. The CDR3 extends over 14 amino acids. CDR3 in DNA: TGCAGCGCGGGACAGGGAGGGGGTTCGGGAGAGCAGTACTTC. It translates to CSAGQGGGSGEQYF.

This clonotype was seen repeatedly, ten times or more. V usage is TRBV12-3 or TRBV12-4 and J usage is TRBJ2-1, with TRBD2 matching 8 bases. V was pared by 0 bases and J by 10 bases, with 5 bases of the junction left unmatched. There are 14 residues in the CDR3. This CDR3 reads CASSLAGGGIEQFF. DNA of the CDR3: TGTGCCAGCAGTTTAGCGGGCGGGGGGATCGAGCAGTTCTTC.

The chain uses TRBV6-5 and TRBJ1-1; D not resolved. Germline lookup yields CDR1 MNHEY and CDR2 SVGAGI. The CDR3 length is 16 residues. Trimming took off 5 bases at V and 0 bases at J, with 16 bases between the two ends. The CDR3 DNA follows: TGTGCCAGCAGTAACAAGCCAATAACGATGAACACTGAAGCTTTCTTT. It translates to CASSNKPITMNTEAFF.

Written as DNA, the CDR3 is TGCGCCAGCAGCGACCAGGCGAATCAGCCCCAGCATTTT. Residues: CASSDQANQPQHF. The V call is TRBV5-1, the J call TRBJ1-5; D not resolved. CDR3 length equals 13 residues. The germline V gene encodes CDR1 SGHRS and CDR2 YFSETQ. The V and J ends lost 4 bases and 4 bases respectively, with 9 bases between them.

This clonotype was found a few times. At one end, the junction sequence differs from germline, possibly due to a read error. The chain employs TRBV29-1 and TRBJ2-5, with TRBD1 matching over 12 bases. Germline-derived CDR1 and CDR2 are SQVTM and ANQGSEA. This CDR3 region has 14 residues. DNA of the CDR3: TGCCGCGTGGGGGGACAGGGGGCTGGGGAGACCCAGTACTTC. Its translation: CRVGGQGAGETQYF.

Ten or more counts support this clonotype. V usage is TRBV29-1 and J usage is TRBJ2-1, with TRBD1 as a possible D gene (5 bases). The CDR3 covers 13 residues. The germline gives CDR1 SQVTM, CDR2 ANQGSEA. The V end was cut by 3 bases, the J end by 7 bases, with 13 bases between. The CDR3 reads CSVDLSKGNEQFF. The CDR3, as DNA: TGCAGCGTTGATCTTAGTAAGGGGAATGAGCAGTTCTTC.